The 18 T cell receptor beta chains in this list originate from one sample, sequenced in a study of blood T cell dynamics during melanoma immunotherapy. Sequencing used immunoSEQ multiplex PCR; TCRdb keeps in-frame clones, though not all of them. The repertoire has roughly 16,000 clones, roughly four fifths of them found once; the top ten carry 7.6%. The time point: pre-treatment baseline. The input for sequencing was blood, taken from a patient treated with checkpoint blockade. The receptor set was obtained from a human donor with melanoma.

V gene TRBV7-2 combines with J gene TRBJ2-1, with 8 positions matching TRBD2. From germline, CDR1 is SGHTA and CDR2 FQGNSA. The CDR3 sequence is 15 residues long. V lost 4 bases, J lost 9 bases, and 11 bases stayed unmatched. This CDR3 reads CASSYTGTRSSEQFF. The CDR3 DNA sequence: TGTGCCAGCAGCTATACCGGGACTAGATCATCTGAGCAGTTCTTC.

This clone has a single count. This chain uses TRBV29-1 with TRBJ2-5; no firm D call. CDR3 length: 13 residues. Deletions cut 6 bases from V and 5 bases from J, with 16 bases between. Germline assignment: CDR1 SQVTM and CDR2 ANQGSEA. This chain's CDR3 is CSVAQVPGETQYF. CDR3 DNA: TGCAGCGTGGCCCAGGTTCCCGGGGAGACCCAGTACTTC.

J is TRBJ1-5 and V is TRBV28; D possibly corresponds to TRBD1 (5 bases). There are 16 residues in the CDR3. Looked up from germline, CDR1 is MDHEN and CDR2 is SYDVKM. V shed 6 bases and J shed 7 bases, with 22 bases lying between them. CDR3 loop: CASRPREDGTKQPQHF. Written as DNA, the CDR3 is TGTGCCAGCAGACCAAGGGAAGATGGGACCAAACAGCCCCAGCATTTT.

The chain employs TRBV27 and TRBJ1-1; no firm D call. The CDR3 extends over 16 amino acids. Germline V gene sequence: CDR1 MNHEY, CDR2 SMNVEV (reference sequence). Trimming took off 7 bases at V and 1 base at J, with 19 bases between the two ends. In DNA form, the CDR3 reads TGTGCCAGCAAATTGAATTTGGGGTTTGGGAACACTGAAGCTTTCTTT. Its translation is CASKLNLGFGNTEAFF.

The J gene is TRBJ1-6, the V gene TRBV27; D ambiguous. CDR1 MNHEY and CDR2 SMNVEV come from the germline V gene (reference sequence). With 0 bases removed from V and 7 bases from J, the gap between germline ends came to 4 bases. CDR3 length: 13 amino acids. The CDR3 sequence is CASSLSRNSPLHF. As DNA, the CDR3 is TGTGCCAGCAGTTTATCGCGAAATTCACCCCTCCACTTT.

This clone was seen just once. The chain joins TRBV4-3 to TRBJ1-2; TRBD1 matches 9 bases. Germline CDR1 reads LGHNA; CDR2 reads YSLEER. The CDR3 covers 16 residues. Unmatched junction bases numbered 6, after V lost 1 base and J lost 3 bases. The CDR3 sequence is CASSQVDRGSHYGYTF. The CDR3 DNA reads as TGCGCCAGCAGCCAAGTGGACAGGGGATCTCACTATGGCTACACCTTC.

The genes are TRBV6-1 and TRBJ2-2; TRBD2 is a possible D gene (5 bases). The V end lost 3 bases, the J end lost 5 bases, and 10 bases lay between the germline ends. Germline V gives CDR1 MNHNS, CDR2 SASEGT. CDR3 size: 14 residues. The CDR3 protein is CASSDSWRTGELFF. The CDR3 DNA reads as TGTGCCAGCAGTGATAGTTGGAGGACCGGGGAGCTGTTTTTT.

The J gene is TRBJ2-5, the V gene TRBV11-1; 8 bases map to TRBD2. Germline lookup yields CDR1 SGHAT and CDR2 FQDESV (reference sequence). CDR3 length: 15 residues. V shed 5 bases, J shed 5 bases, and the junction held 10 bases outside the gene matches. This CDR3 reads CASSDRSGSVETQYF. DNA for the CDR3: TGTGCCAGCAGCGACCGCAGCGGGAGTGTGGAGACCCAGTACTTC.

The V call is TRBV30, the J call TRBJ2-3; D not resolved. CDR1 and CDR2 (germline): GTSNPN, SVGIG (reference sequence). The CDR3 covers 13 residues. V dropped 3 bases and J dropped 6 bases, with 13 bases sitting between them. CDR3 in amino acids: CAWSPPRWDTQYF. The DNA for the CDR3 is TGTGCCTGGAGCCCACCACGGTGGGATACGCAGTATTTT. The variable domain in full, with the rest retrieved from reference TRBV30 and TRBJ2-3, is SQTIHQWPATLVQPVGSPLSLECTVEGTSNPNLYWYRQAAGRGLQLLFYSVGIGQISSEVPQNLSASRPQDRQFILSSKKLLLSDSGFYLCAWSPPRWDTQYFGPGTRLTVL.

This clone was recorded only once. Different DNA sequences within this sample yield the same CDR3. This chain links TRBV15 with TRBJ1-6, with D unresolved. Trimming cost V 0 bases and J 0 bases, with 9 bases left between them. Germline lookup yields CDR1 LNHNV and CDR2 YYDKDF (reference sequence). This CDR3 contains 17 residues. DNA of the CDR3: TGTGCCACCAGCAGAGATCCGTCCAGCTCCTATAATTCACCCCTCCACTTT. Translation gives CATSRDPSSSYNSPLHF.

The rearrangement links TRBV30 to TRBJ1-4; a weak D match, TRBD1 (6 bases). Trimming took off 4 bases at V and 10 bases at J, with 22 bases between the two ends. Germline CDR1 reads GTSNPN; CDR2 reads SVGIG (reference sequence). CDR3 length: 15 residues. CDR3 residues: CAWTIRGTLGGKLFF. Written as DNA, the CDR3 is TGTGCCTGGACCATCCGCGGGACACTAGGCGGAAAACTGTTTTTT.

In this sample, this clone turned up a few times. The CDR3 here is CASSPNVLLGGTEAFF. The CDR3 DNA reads TGTGCCAGCAGCCCTAACGTTCTACTTGGGGGCACTGAAGCTTTCTTT. The chain is built from TRBV9 and TRBJ1-1, with D perhaps TRBD1 (5 bases). CDR1 is SGDLS and CDR2 is YYNGEE in the germline V gene. Trimming took off 4 bases at V and 4 bases at J, with 20 bases between the two ends. CDR3 length: 16 residues.

The rearrangement joins TRBV4-3 to TRBJ1-1, with no clear D. CDR1 is LGHNA, CDR2 YSLEER, per germline. This CDR3 is built from 15 residues. Trimming removed 0 bases at V and 4 bases at J, with 12 bases between. The CDR3, as DNA: TGCGCCAGCAGCCAAGAGGCGGAGCTGACCACTGAAGCTTTCTTT. Translated: CASSQEAELTTEAFF.

This clone has more than one count but fewer than ten. V is TRBV7-3 and J is TRBJ2-7; tentatively, D is TRBD2 (5 bases). The length of the CDR3 is 14 residues. Germline CDR1 reads SGHTA; CDR2 reads FQGTGA. The ends were cut back, 5 bases at V and 0 bases at J, with 11 bases in the middle. CDR3 in DNA: TGTGCCAGCAGCCCCCGACGGGACTCCTACGAGCAGTACTTC. Its translation: CASSPRRDSYEQYF.

The chain carries TRBV21-1 and TRBJ1-2. TRBV21-1 is noted as a pseudogene. This CDR3 is built from 15 residues. The CDR3 bases are TGTGCCAGCAGCAAAAGACTACCCGGGGACTATGGCTACACCTTC. Protein sequence: CASSKRLPGDYGYTF.

The V and J genes are TRBV5-8 and TRBJ2-1; tentative D call: TRBD1 (6 bases). Germline V lookup: CDR1 SGHTS, CDR2 YDEGEE. CDR3 length: 19 residues. V lost 0 bases and J 5 bases, leaving 24 bases between the germline ends. Here the CDR3 DNA reads TGTGCCAGCAGCTTGGGTAAGACAGGAGCGTTTCGCTTTGACAATGAGCAGTTCTTC. Encoded protein: CASSLGKTGAFRFDNEQFF.

This clone has just one count. The CDR3, as DNA: TGTGCCAGCAGTACTGAGGGGCAGTCCGGGGAGCTGTTTTTT. Protein: CASSTEGQSGELFF. The chain employs TRBV6-1 and TRBJ2-2; D is perhaps TRBD1 or TRBD2 (5 bases each). Germline CDR1 and CDR2: MNHNS and SASEGT. The V end lost 5 bases, the J end lost 6 bases, and 13 bases lay between the germline ends. This CDR3 region has 14 residues.

This clone has only one observation. The V call is TRBV27, the J call TRBJ1-3, with D possibly matching TRBD1 (5 bases). The CDR3 is made up of 16 amino acids. Trimming pared 0 bases from V and 1 base from J, leaving 10 bases between. Germline V gene sequence: CDR1 MNHEY, CDR2 SMNVEV (reference sequence). The CDR3 reads CASSLSIQGSGNTIYF. CDR3 coding DNA: TGTGCCAGCAGTTTATCGATCCAGGGATCTGGAAACACCATATATTTT.